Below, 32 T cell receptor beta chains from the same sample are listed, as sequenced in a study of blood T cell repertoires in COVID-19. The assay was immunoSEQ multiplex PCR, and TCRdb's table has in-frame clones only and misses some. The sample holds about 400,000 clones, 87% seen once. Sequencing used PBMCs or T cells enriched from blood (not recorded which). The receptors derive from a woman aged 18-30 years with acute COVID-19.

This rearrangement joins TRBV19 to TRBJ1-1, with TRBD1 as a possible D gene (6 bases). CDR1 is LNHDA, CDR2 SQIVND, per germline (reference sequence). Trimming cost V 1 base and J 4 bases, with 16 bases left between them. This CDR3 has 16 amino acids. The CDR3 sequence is CASSIVSTGSGTEAFF. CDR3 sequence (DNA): TGTGCCAGTAGTATAGTCTCTACAGGGTCGGGCACTGAAGCTTTCTTT.

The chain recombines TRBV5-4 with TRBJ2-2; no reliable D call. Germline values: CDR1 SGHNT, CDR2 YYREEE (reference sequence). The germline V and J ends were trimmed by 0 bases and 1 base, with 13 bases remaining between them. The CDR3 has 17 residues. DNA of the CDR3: TGTGCCAGCAGCTTGGTTTTGGCACAACGGAACACCGGGGAGCTGTTTTTT. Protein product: CASSLVLAQRNTGELFF.

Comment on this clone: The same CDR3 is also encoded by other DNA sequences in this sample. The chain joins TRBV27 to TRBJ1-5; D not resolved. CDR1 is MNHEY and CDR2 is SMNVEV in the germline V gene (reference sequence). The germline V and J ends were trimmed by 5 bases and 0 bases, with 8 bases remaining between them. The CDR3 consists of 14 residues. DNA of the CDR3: TGTGCCAGCAGTCCCCGGGATAGCAATCAGCCCCAGCATTTT. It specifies CASSPRDSNQPQHF.

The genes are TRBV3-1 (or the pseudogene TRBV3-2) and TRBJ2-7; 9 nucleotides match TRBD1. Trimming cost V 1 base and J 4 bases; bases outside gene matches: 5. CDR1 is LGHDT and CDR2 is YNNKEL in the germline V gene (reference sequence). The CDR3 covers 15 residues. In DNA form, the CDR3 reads TGTGCCAGCAGCCAAGGCTGGGACAGGGAATACGAGCAGTACTTC. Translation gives CASSQGWDREYEQYF.

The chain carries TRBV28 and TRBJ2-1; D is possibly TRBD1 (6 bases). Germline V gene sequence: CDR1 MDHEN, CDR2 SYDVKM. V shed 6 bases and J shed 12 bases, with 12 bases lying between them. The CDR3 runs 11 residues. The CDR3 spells CASSNRAWQFF. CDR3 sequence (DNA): TGTGCCAGCAGCAACAGGGCCTGGCAGTTCTTC.

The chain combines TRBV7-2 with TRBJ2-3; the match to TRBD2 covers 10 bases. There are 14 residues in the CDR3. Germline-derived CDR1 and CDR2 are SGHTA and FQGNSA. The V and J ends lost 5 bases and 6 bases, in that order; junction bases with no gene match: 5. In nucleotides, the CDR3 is TGTGCCAGCAGCCAGAGCGGGAGGGTTGATACGCAGTATTTT. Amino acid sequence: CASSQSGRVDTQYF. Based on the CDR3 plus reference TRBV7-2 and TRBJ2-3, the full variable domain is GAGVSQSPSNKVTEKGKDVELRCDPISGHTALYWYRQSLGQGLEFLIYFQGNSAPDKSGLPSDRFSAERTGGSVSTLTIQRTQQEDSAVYLCASSQSGRVDTQYFGPGTRLTVL.

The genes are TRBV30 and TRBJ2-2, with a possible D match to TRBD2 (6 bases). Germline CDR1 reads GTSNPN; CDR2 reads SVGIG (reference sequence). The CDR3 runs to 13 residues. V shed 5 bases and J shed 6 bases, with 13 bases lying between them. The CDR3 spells CAWDGAGSGELFF. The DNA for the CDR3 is TGTGCCTGGGACGGGGCGGGGTCCGGGGAGCTGTTTTTT. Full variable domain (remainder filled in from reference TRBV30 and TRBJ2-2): SQTIHQWPATLVQPVGSPLSLECTVEGTSNPNLYWYRQAAGRGLQLLFYSVGIGQISSEVPQNLSASRPQDRQFILSSKKLLLSDSGFYLCAWDGAGSGELFFGEGSRLTVL.

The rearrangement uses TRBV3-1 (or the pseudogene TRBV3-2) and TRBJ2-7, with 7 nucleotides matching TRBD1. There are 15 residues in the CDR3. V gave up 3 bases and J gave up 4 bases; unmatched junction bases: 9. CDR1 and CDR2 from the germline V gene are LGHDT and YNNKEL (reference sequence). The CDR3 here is CASSQPYRGRYEQYF. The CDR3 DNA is TGTGCCAGCAGCCAGCCCTACAGGGGCCGTTACGAGCAGTACTTC.

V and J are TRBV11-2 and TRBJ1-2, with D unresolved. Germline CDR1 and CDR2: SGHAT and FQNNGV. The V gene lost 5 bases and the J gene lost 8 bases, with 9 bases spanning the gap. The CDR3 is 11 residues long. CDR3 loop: CASSRPRGYTF. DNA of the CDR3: TGTGCCAGCAGCCGACCGAGGGGCTACACCTTC.

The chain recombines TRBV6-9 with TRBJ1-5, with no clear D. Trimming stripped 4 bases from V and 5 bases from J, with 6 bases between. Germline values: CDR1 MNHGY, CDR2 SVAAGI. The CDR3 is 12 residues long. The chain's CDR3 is CASSLDYQPQHF. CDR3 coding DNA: TGTGCCAGCAGTTTGGACTATCAGCCCCAGCATTTT.

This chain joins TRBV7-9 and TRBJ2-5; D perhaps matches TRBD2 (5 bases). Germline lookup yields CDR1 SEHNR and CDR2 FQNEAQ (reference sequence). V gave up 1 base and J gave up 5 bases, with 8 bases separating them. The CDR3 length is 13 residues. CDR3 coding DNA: TGTGCCAGCAGCTTAGTCCAGCGGGAGACCCAGTACTTC. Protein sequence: CASSLVQRETQYF. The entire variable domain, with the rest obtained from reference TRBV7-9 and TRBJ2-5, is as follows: DTGVSQNPRHKITKRGQNVTFRCDPISEHNRLYWYRQTLGQGPEFLTYFQNEAQLEKSRLLSDRFSAERPKGSFSTLEIQRTEQGDSAMYLCASSLVQRETQYFGPGTRLLVL.

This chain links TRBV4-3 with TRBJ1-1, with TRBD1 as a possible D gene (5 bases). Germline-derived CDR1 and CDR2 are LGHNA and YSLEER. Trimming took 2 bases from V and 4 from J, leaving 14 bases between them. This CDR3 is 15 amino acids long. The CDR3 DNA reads TGCGCCAGCAGCCAACTTGCGGCCGGGGGCACTGAAGCTTTCTTT. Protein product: CASSQLAAGGTEAFF.

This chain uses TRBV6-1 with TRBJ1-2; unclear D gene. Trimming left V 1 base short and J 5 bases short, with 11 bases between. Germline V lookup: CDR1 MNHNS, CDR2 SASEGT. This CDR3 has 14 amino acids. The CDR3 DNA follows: TGTGCCAGCAGTGAAGGGTACTACAAATATGGCTACACCTTC. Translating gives CASSEGYYKYGYTF.

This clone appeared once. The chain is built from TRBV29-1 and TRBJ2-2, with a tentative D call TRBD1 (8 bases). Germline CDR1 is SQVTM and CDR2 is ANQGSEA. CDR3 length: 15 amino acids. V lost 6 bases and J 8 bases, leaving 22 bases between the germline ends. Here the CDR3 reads CSVIPQGGGLGELFF. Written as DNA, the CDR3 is TGCAGCGTAATACCACAGGGGGGAGGGCTAGGGGAGCTGTTTTTT.

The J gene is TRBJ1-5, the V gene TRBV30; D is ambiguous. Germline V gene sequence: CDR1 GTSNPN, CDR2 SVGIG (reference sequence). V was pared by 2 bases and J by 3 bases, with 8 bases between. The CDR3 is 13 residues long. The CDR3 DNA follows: TGTGCCTGGAGTAGTCAGTACAATCAGCCCCAGCATTTT. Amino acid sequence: CAWSSQYNQPQHF.

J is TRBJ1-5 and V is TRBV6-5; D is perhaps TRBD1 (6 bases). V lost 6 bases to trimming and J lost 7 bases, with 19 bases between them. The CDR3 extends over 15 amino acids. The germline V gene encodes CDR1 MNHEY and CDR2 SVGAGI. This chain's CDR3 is CASSNDGGAGQPQHF. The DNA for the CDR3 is TGTGCCAGCAGCAATGACGGGGGGGCAGGGCAGCCCCAGCATTTT.

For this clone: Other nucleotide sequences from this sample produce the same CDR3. The DNA of the CDR3 is TGTGCCAGCAGCCGAACAGGGGTCTATGGCTACACCTTC. Translating it yields CASSRTGVYGYTF. The chain couples TRBV6-5 to TRBJ1-2; 7 bases align to TRBD1. CDR3 size: 13 residues. Losses at the gene ends were 6 bases for V and 4 bases for J; bases not matched to a gene: 5. Germline V gene sequence: CDR1 MNHEY, CDR2 SVGAGI.

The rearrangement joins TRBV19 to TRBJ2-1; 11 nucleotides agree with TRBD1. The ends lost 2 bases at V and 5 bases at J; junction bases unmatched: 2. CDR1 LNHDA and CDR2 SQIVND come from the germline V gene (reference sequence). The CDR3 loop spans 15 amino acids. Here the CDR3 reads CASSIWDRGDNEQFF. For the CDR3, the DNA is TGTGCCAGTAGTATATGGGACAGGGGGGACAATGAGCAGTTCTTC.

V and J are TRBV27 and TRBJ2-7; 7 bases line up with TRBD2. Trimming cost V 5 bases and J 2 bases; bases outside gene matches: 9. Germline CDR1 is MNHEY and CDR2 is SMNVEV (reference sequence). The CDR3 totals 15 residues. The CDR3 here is CASSPYLGTTYEQYF. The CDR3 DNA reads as TGTGCCAGCAGTCCCTACCTAGGGACTACCTACGAGCAGTACTTC.

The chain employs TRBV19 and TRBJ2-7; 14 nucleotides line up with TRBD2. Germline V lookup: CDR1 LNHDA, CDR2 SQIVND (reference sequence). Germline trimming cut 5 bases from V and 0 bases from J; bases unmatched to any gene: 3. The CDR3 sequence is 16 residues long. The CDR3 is CASSWTSGRSSYEQYF. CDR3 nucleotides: TGTGCCAGTAGTTGGACTAGCGGGAGGTCCTCCTACGAGCAGTACTTC.

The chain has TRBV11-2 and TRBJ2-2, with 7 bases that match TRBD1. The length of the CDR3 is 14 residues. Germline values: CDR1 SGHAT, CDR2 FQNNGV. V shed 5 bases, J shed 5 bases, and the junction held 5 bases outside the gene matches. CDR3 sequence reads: CASSEGQTTGELFF. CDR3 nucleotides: TGTGCCAGCAGCGAGGGACAGACTACCGGGGAGCTGTTTTTT. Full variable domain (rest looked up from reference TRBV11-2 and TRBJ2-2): EAGVAQSPRYKIIEKRQSVAFWCNPISGHATLYWYQQILGQGPKLLIQFQNNGVVDDSQLPKDRFSAERLKGVDSTLKIQPAKLEDSAVYLCASSEGQTTGELFFGEGSRLTVL.

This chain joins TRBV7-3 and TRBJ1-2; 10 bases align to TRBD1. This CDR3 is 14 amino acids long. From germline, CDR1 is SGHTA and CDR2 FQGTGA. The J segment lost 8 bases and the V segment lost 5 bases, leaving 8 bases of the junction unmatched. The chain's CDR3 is CASSPSDRGGGYTF. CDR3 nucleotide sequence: TGTGCCAGCAGCCCATCGGACAGGGGGGGAGGCTACACCTTC.

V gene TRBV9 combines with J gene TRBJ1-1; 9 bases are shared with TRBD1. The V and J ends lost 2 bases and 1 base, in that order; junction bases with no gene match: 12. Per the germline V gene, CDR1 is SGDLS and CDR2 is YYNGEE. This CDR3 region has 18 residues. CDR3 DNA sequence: TGTGCCAGCAGCGTTTCCCCGGGACAGGGAAGCGGGAACACTGAAGCTTTCTTT. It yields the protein CASSVSPGQGSGNTEAFF.

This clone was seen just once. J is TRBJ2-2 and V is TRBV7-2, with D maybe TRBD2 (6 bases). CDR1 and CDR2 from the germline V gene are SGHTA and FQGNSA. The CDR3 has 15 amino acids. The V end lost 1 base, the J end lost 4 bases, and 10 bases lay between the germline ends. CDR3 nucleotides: TGTGCCAGCAGCTTAGTCGGGGGAACCACCGGGGAGCTGTTTTTT. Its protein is CASSLVGGTTGELFF. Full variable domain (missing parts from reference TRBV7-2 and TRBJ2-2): GAGVSQSPSNKVTEKGKDVELRCDPISGHTALYWYRQSLGQGLEFLIYFQGNSAPDKSGLPSDRFSAERTGGSVSTLTIQRTQQEDSAVYLCASSLVGGTTGELFFGEGSRLTVL.

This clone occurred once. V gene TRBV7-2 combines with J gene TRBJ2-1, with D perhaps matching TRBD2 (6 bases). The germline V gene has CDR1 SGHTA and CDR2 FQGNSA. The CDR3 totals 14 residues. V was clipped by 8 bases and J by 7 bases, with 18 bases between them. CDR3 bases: TGTGCCAGCCAATTAGGAGGGAAATCGAATGAGCAGTTCTTC. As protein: CASQLGGKSNEQFF.

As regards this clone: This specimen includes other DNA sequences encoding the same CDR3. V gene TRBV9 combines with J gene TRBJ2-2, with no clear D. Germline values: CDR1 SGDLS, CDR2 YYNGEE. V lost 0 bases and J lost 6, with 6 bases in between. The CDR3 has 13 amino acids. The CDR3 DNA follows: TGTGCCAGCAGCGTAGCCCCGGCCGGGGAGCTGTTTTTT. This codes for CASSVAPAGELFF.

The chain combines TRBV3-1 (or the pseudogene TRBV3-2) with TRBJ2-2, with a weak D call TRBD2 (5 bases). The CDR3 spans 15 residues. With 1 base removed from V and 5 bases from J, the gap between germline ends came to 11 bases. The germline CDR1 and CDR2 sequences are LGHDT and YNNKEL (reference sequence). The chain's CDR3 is CASSQGRRGTGELFF. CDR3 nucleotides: TGTGCCAGCAGCCAAGGCAGGAGAGGGACCGGGGAGCTGTTTTTT.

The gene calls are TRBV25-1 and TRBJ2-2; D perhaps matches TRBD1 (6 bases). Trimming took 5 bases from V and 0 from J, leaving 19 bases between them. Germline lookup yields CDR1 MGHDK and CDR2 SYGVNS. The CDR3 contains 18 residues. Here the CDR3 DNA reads TGTGCCAGCAGTCCCTATGGGCGGACAGATCCGAACACCGGGGAGCTGTTTTTT. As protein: CASSPYGRTDPNTGELFF.

The CDR3, as DNA: TGTGCCAGCAACACACAGGGGAACGAGCAGTACTTC. Its protein product is CASNTQGNEQYF. V gene TRBV2 combines with J gene TRBJ2-7, with 7 nucleotides matching TRBD1. Trimming removed 7 bases from V and 5 bases from J; junction bases left unmatched: 5. This CDR3 is 12 amino acids long. The germline V gene encodes CDR1 SNHLY and CDR2 FYNNEI. Full variable domain (remainder filled in from reference TRBV2 and TRBJ2-7): EPEVTQTPSHQVTQMGQEVILRCVPISNHLYFYWYRQILGQKVEFLVSFYNNEISEKSEIFDDQFSVERPDGSNFTLKIRSTKLEDSAMYFCASNTQGNEQYFGPGTRLTVT.

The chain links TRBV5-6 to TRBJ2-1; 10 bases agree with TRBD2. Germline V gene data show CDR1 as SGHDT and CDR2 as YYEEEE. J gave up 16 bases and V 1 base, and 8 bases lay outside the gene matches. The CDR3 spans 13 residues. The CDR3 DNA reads TGTGCCAGCAGCTTGCCGGCTAGCGGGAGTTGCTTCTTC. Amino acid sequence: CASSLPASGSCFF.

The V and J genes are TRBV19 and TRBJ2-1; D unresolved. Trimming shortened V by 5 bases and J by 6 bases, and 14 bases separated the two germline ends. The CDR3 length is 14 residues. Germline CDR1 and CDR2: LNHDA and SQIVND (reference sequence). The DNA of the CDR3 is TGTGCCAGTAGTCCCTTTAAGCGCGGCAATGAGCAGTTCTTC. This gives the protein CASSPFKRGNEQFF.

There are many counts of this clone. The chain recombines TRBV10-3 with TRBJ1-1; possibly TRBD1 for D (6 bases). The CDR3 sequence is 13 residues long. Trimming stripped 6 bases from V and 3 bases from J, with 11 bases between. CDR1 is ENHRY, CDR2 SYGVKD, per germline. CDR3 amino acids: CAISFGQHTEAFF. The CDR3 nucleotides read TGTGCCATCAGCTTCGGACAGCACACTGAAGCTTTCTTT.